The rows below give T cell receptor beta chains drawn from one sample of a study of blood T cell repertoires in COVID-19. Sequencing used immunoSEQ multiplex PCR; TCRdb keeps in-frame clones, though not all of them. The sample contains roughly 500,000 clones, around 85% of which appear only once. The source material was peripheral blood. These receptor sequences come from a human donor in a cohort sampled during active COVID-19. Both conserved end residues are part of each CDR3. Each record gives: D gene, clone size, V gene, J gene, CDR3 protein, CDR3 DNA. A D gene is named only where the DNA matches it firmly. Not every row has a clone size; where given, it reads once, few, many or a size class.

-,-,TRBV5-1,TRBJ1-6,CASTPDSSYNSPLHF,TGCGCCAGCACCCCGGACAGCTCCTATAATTCACCCCTCCACTTT
-,-,TRBV21-1,TRBJ2-1,CASSPGQWSSYNEQFF,TGTGCCAGCAGCCCGGGACAGTGGTCCTCCTACAATGAGCAGTTCTTC
-,-,TRBV5-5,TRBJ1-1,CASSFPGGNTEAFF,TGTGCCAGCAGCTTTCCCGGGGGGAACACTGAAGCTTTCTTT
TRBD2,-,TRBV27,TRBJ2-3,CASSLRTSGRSDTQYF,TGTGCCAGCAGTTTACGGACTAGCGGGAGGTCAGATACGCAGTATTTT
-,-,TRBV3-1/TRBV3-2,TRBJ2-3,CASSHYRLEGTDTQYF,TGTGCCAGCAGCCATTACCGACTAGAAGGTACAGATACGCAGTATTTT
-,-,TRBV7-8,TRBJ2-5,CASSRTPRGVETQYF,TGTGCCAGCAGCCGGACACCCAGGGGAGTCGAGACCCAGTACTTC
TRBD1,-,TRBV19,TRBJ1-1,CASKNRGLNTEAFF,TGTGCCAGTAAAAACAGGGGCCTGAACACTGAAGCTTTCTTT
-,once,TRBV28,TRBJ1-1,CASTLGVGTEAFF,TGTGCCAGCACCCTCGGGGTTGGCACTGAAGCTTTCTTT
-,-,TRBV28,TRBJ2-1,CASSPTNSYSYNEQFF,TGTGCCAGCAGTCCGACAAACAGTTACTCCTACAATGAGCAGTTCTTC
TRBD2,-,TRBV24-1,TRBJ2-3,CATSEGGKRTSGTDTQYF,TGTGCCACCAGTGAGGGGGGGAAAAGGACTAGCGGCACAGATACGCAGTATTTT
-,-,TRBV18,TRBJ2-6,CASSPLDRTSSGANVLTF,TGTGCCAGCTCACCTCTTGACAGAACGAGCTCTGGGGCCAACGTCCTGACTTTC
-,-,TRBV9,TRBJ1-5,CASQNRVSNQPQHF,TGTGCCAGCCAGAACAGGGTTAGCAATCAGCCCCAGCATTTT
-,few,TRBV18,TRBJ1-5,CASSPDLSRASSSQHF,TGTGCCAGCTCACCCGATTTATCCAGGGCCTCGTCATCCCAGCATTTT
-,-,TRBV18,TRBJ1-1,CASSPPQGARFEAFF,TGTGCCAGCTCACCACCCCAAGGGGCGCGGTTCGAGGCTTTCTTT
-,-,TRBV7-2,TRBJ1-3,CASSLSTVLSGNTIYF,TGTGCCAGCAGCTTATCCACAGTGCTCTCTGGAAACACCATATATTTT
TRBD2,-,TRBV7-8,TRBJ2-5,CASSLTSIVAGGRRETQYF,TGTGCCAGCAGCTTAACGTCCATAGTAGCGGGAGGGCGTAGGGAGACCCAGTACTTC
-,-,TRBV20-1,TRBJ2-5,CSARPEETQYF,TGCAGTGCTAGACCAGAAGAGACCCAGTACTTC
TRBD1,-,TRBV5-4,TRBJ2-3,CASSLGGSVGQGTDTQYF,TGTGCCAGCAGCTTGGGAGGGTCGGTGGGACAGGGGACAGATACGCAGTATTTT
-,-,TRBV6-2/TRBV6-3,TRBJ1-1,CASSYQRLLNTEAFF,TGTGCCAGCAGTTACCAACGACTTCTGAACACTGAAGCTTTCTTT
-,once,TRBV29-1,TRBJ2-7,CSVEGLRGKYEQYF,TGCAGCGTTGAAGGCCTAAGGGGGAAGTACGAGCAGTACTTC
-,-,TRBV10-3,TRBJ2-2,CAISDAGRGSNTGELFF,TGTGCCATCAGTGACGCGGGCAGGGGTTCGAACACCGGGGAGCTGTTTTTT
TRBD1,-,TRBV28,TRBJ1-4,CASSPHQGGQREKLFF,TGTGCCAGCAGTCCCCATCAAGGGGGCCAGAGGGAAAAACTGTTTTTT
TRBD2,-,TRBV6-5,TRBJ2-1,CASSRTSGNYNEQFF,TGTGCCAGCAGTCGAACTAGCGGTAATTACAATGAGCAGTTCTTC
TRBD1,-,TRBV18,TRBJ2-7,CASSPRQGSPEQYF,TGTGCCAGCTCACCCAGACAGGGTTCGCCCGAGCAGTACTTC
TRBD1,few,TRBV27,TRBJ1-6,CASPTGVRSPLHF,TGTGCCAGCCCGACAGGGGTTCGTTCACCCCTCCACTTT
TRBD2,-,TRBV24-1,TRBJ2-7,CATSGLAGPTYEQYF,TGTGCCACCAGTGGGTTAGCGGGACCAACTTACGAGCAGTACTTC
-,once,TRBV20-1,TRBJ2-7,CSASRTAGKSHEQYF,TGCAGTGCTAGTCGTACGGCGGGAAAGTCCCACGAGCAGTACTTC
-,-,TRBV29-1,TRBJ1-4,CSVATSGDVTEKLFF,TGCAGCGTTGCCACTTCGGGAGACGTGACGGAAAAACTGTTTTTT
-,few,TRBV10-3,TRBJ2-3,CAGLDTITDTQYF,TGTGCCGGTTTAGACACAATCACAGATACGCAGTATTTT
-,-,TRBV6-5,TRBJ1-1,CASSYSMTAVDTEAFF,TGTGCCAGCAGTTACTCGATGACAGCAGTCGACACTGAAGCTTTCTTT
TRBD2,-,TRBV10-3,TRBJ2-1,CAIKSTSGDNEQFF,TGTGCCATCAAAAGCACTAGCGGGGACAATGAGCAGTTCTTC
-,-,TRBV5-5,TRBJ1-1,CASSLEAPSTTEAFF,TGTGCCAGCAGCTTGGAGGCTCCGTCGACAACTGAAGCTTTCTTT
TRBD1,-,TRBV2,TRBJ1-1,CASSIGTGGGNTEAFF,TGTGCCAGCAGTATAGGGACAGGCGGTGGGAACACTGAAGCTTTCTTT
-,-,TRBV5-8,TRBJ1-5,CASSRGQSPSGQPQHF,TGTGCCAGCAGCAGAGGACAGTCTCCATCCGGGCAGCCCCAGCATTTT
TRBD1,-,TRBV23-1,TRBJ2-7,CASSQSPTDRESYEQYF,TGCGCCAGCAGTCAATCCCCTACGGACAGGGAGTCCTACGAGCAGTACTTC
TRBD1,-,TRBV5-6,TRBJ2-6,CASSAGTGLSAGANVLTF,TGTGCCAGCAGCGCCGGGACAGGGTTGTCGGCTGGGGCCAACGTCCTGACTTTC
-,-,TRBV15,TRBJ1-1,CATSRDRGTEAFF,TGTGCCACCAGCAGAGATCGAGGAACTGAAGCTTTCTTT
-,-,TRBV28,TRBJ1-2,CASMDIRGPVRGDGYTF,TGTGCCAGCATGGATATAAGAGGGCCCGTCAGGGGAGATGGCTACACCTTC
-,-,TRBV10-3,TRBJ2-6,CAISESGSAGSGANVLTF,TGTGCCATCAGTGAGTCGGGCTCTGCTGGCTCTGGGGCCAACGTCCTGACTTTC
TRBD1,-,TRBV6-1,TRBJ1-4,CATDKTGGIEKLFF,TGTGCCACTGACAAGACAGGGGGAATTGAAAAACTGTTTTTT
-,-,TRBV25-1,TRBJ2-2,CASSNTGELFF,TGTGCCAGCTCAAACACCGGGGAGCTGTTTTTT
TRBD1,-,TRBV28,TRBJ2-7,CASRGQGPPYEQYF,TGTGCCAGCAGGGGACAGGGCCCTCCCTACGAGCAGTACTTC
-,-,TRBV21-1,TRBJ1-5,CASSKVGGPQPQHF,TGTGCCAGCAGCAAAGTGGGAGGGCCCCAGCCCCAGCATTTT
-,once,TRBV5-5,TRBJ2-5,CASSSRLNQETQYF,TGTGCCAGCAGCTCCCGGTTGAATCAAGAGACCCAGTACTTC
TRBD2,-,TRBV7-9,TRBJ2-1,CASSLDTLADYNEQFF,TGTGCCAGCAGCTTAGATACACTAGCGGATTACAATGAGCAGTTCTTC
-,-,TRBV4-3,TRBJ2-2,CASSQDGGGQRDTGELFF,TGCGCCAGCAGCCAAGATGGAGGGGGCCAAAGGGATACCGGGGAGCTGTTTTTT
-,-,TRBV19,TRBJ1-2,CASSMQDKLYYGYTF,TGTGCCAGTAGTATGCAGGACAAACTATACTATGGCTACACCTTC
TRBD1,-,TRBV5-5,TRBJ1-2,CASSLTGGNGYTF,TGTGCCAGCAGCTTGACAGGGGGCAATGGCTACACCTTC
-,-,TRBV14,TRBJ1-1,CASSQVRAAEAFF,TGTGCCAGCAGCCAAGTGAGGGCGGCTGAAGCTTTCTTT
TRBD2,-,TRBV18,TRBJ2-3,CASSPQGLAGPTDTQYF,TGTGCCAGCTCTCCCCAGGGACTAGCGGGGCCCACAGATACGCAGTATTTT
-,-,TRBV6-4,TRBJ1-2,CASSTETANYGYTF,TGTGCCAGCAGTACAGAGACAGCTAACTATGGCTACACCTTC
TRBD2,-,TRBV19,TRBJ2-7,CASSIRGAGDKGEQYF,TGTGCCAGTAGTATAAGAGGAGCGGGAGACAAGGGGGAGCAGTACTTC
TRBD2,-,TRBV5-1,TRBJ2-7,CASSFASGNDEQYF,TGCGCCAGCAGCTTTGCTAGCGGGAACGATGAGCAGTACTTC